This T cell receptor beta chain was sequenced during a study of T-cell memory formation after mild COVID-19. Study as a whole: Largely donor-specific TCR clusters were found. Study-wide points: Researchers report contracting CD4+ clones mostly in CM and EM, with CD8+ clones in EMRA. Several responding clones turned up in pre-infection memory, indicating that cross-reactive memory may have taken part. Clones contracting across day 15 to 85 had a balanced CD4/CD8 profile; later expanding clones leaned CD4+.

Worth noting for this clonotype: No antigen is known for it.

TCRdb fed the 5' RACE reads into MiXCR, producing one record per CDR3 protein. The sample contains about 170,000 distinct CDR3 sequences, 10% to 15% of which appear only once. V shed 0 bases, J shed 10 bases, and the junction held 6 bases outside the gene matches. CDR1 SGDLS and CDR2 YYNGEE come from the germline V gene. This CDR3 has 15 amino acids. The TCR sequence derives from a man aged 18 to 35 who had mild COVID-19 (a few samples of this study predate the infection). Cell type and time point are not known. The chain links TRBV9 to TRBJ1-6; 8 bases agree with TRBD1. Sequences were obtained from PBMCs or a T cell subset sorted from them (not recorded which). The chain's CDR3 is CASSVEDRGWSPLHF. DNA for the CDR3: TGTGCCAGCAGCGTAGAAGACAGGGGATGGTCACCCCTCCACTTT.